This is a list of T cell receptor beta chains from one sample in a study of CD8 T cells in Susac syndrome. TCRdb fed the immunoSEQ multiplex PCR reads into MiXCR, producing one record per CDR3 protein. The repertoire has about 25,000 distinct CDR3 sequences, 85% to 95% of them found once; the top ten carry roughly 0.28%. Source material: CD8+ T cells from PBMCs. The receptor source for this set is a human donor in good health. Each CDR3 is given with its conserved first and last residue. A D gene is named only where the DNA matches it firmly. Clone size is stated in some rows and not others, as once, few, many or a class when expanded.

abundance,d_gene,j_gene,v_gene,CDR3aa,CDR3nt
-,-,TRBJ1-5,TRBV12-5,CASGLGTLNQPQHF,TGTGCTAGTGGTTTGGGGACGCTGAATCAGCCCCAGCATTTT
-,-,TRBJ1-3,TRBV6-6,CASSYETSGNTIYF,TGTGCCAGCAGTTACGAGACCTCTGGAAACACCATATATTTT
-,-,TRBJ2-1,TRBV20-1,CSASGTANEQFF,TGCAGTGCTTCCGGGACTGCCAATGAGCAGTTCTTC
-,TRBD1,TRBJ1-4,TRBV7-9,CASGDRELFF,TGTGCCAGTGGGGACAGGGAACTGTTTTTT
-,TRBD1,TRBJ1-1,TRBV27,CASSIGQGLNTEAFF,TGTGCCAGCAGTATAGGACAGGGACTGAACACTGAAGCTTTCTTT
once,-,TRBJ2-7,TRBV4-3,CASSPRRADEQYF,TGCGCCAGCAGCCCCCGGAGGGCAGACGAGCAGTACTTC
-,TRBD1,TRBJ2-7,TRBV20-1,CSAPGPEGASYEQYF,TGCAGTGCCCCTGGGCCCGAGGGGGCCTCCTACGAGCAGTACTTC
-,TRBD1,TRBJ2-7,TRBV5-8,CASSTGQLNEQYF,TGTGCCAGCAGTACGGGACAGCTGAACGAGCAGTACTTC
-,-,TRBJ2-7,TRBV6-1,CASRSDLYEQYF,TGTGCCAGCAGATCGGACCTCTACGAGCAGTACTTC
-,-,TRBJ2-2,TRBV19,CASRLQGNTGELFF,TGTGCCAGTAGGTTACAGGGGAACACCGGGGAGCTGTTTTTT
-,-,TRBJ1-6,TRBV7-2,CASSLKGRAYSNSPLHF,TGTGCCAGCAGCTTAAAGGGCAGGGCGTACAGCAATTCACCCCTCCACTTT
-,-,TRBJ1-1,TRBV19,CASSILAGDTEAFF,TGTGCCAGTAGTATCTTGGCGGGGGACACTGAAGCTTTCTTT
-,-,TRBJ2-4,TRBV10-3,CAISESRDVNIQYF,TGTGCCATCAGTGAGTCGAGGGACGTGAACATTCAGTACTTC
-,-,TRBJ2-5,TRBV12-3/TRBV12-4,CASRTYRAGETQYF,TGTGCCAGCAGAACATACAGGGCTGGAGAGACCCAGTACTTC
-,-,TRBJ2-7,TRBV12-3/TRBV12-4,CASTGNAYEQYF,TGTGCCAGCACGGGGAATGCCTACGAGCAGTACTTC
-,-,TRBJ1-2,TRBV29-1,CSVELDYGYTF,TGCAGCGTTGAACTGGACTATGGCTACACCTTC
-,TRBD1,TRBJ2-7,TRBV5-1,CASSLGTGLSYEQYF,TGCGCCAGCAGCTTAGGGACAGGACTCTCCTACGAGCAGTACTTC